This T cell receptor (beta chain) derives from a study of monozygotic twins with inflammatory bowel disease (dated 2019 in TCRdb). About the full investigation: The full study comprised around 28 monozygotic twin pairs: nine German pairs (four IBD-concordant, five IBD-discordant) and 19 IBD-discordant Danish pairs. Each individual had, on average, about 151 000 unique TCRalpha sequences and 181 000 unique TCRbeta sequences available for analysis. Disease-associated traits were sought mainly through comparisons between IBD patients and their genetically identical healthy co-twins within discordant pairs.

As regards this clonotype: This receptor's antigen is unknown.

From each donor, an approximately 2.3 ml peripheral blood sample was collected into PAXgene tubes and kept at -80 degrees C. Without T cell sorting, total RNA was isolated from whole blood using the PAXgene blood miRNA kit on an automated QIAcube. Peripheral blood from monozygotic twin pairs who were concordant or discordant for inflammatory bowel disease underwent deep TCRalpha and TCRbeta repertoire profiling using unique molecular barcoding. Smoking habits were recorded for all twin pairs, with individuals classified as current, former or never smokers. Study-wide findings and limitations: IBD patients shared fewer clonotypes with other individuals than healthy twins did, most markedly in patients showing signs of disease activity. A decrease in TCRbeta repertoire diversity, as measured by inverse Simpson index, was observed in IBD patients compared with their healthy co-twins. Repertoire similarity did not differ between concordant and discordant twins, which could be due to limited statistical power. Because patients were on differing immunosuppressive treatments, the repertoires may have picked up extra background noise and inter-individual variability. No single strong signal or clonotype linked to IBD turned up in the results, so the idea that one exists was not supported. The analysis was unable to tell apart different T cell subtypes.

The library was obtained by 5' RACE. Preparation of each TCR library used roughly 3.5 ug of total RNA. For each sample, cDNA was synthesized in eight separate reactions using SMARTScribe reverse transcriptase. During cDNA synthesis, template switching introduced unique molecular identifiers that contained a 6-nucleotide sample barcode. TCRalpha and TCRbeta cDNA was amplified by two nested PCRs of 16 and 9 cycles, with bead purification after each PCR. Before amplification, the cDNA was both treated with uracil DNA-glycosylase and purified with the QIAquick PCR purification kit. The second PCR added Illumina TruSeq-compatible adapters along with sample-specific barcodes. Library quality and concentration were checked on TapeStation and Qubit, and libraries were pooled at about 5 ng each. Sequencing of pooled libraries was carried out on an Illumina HiSeq2500 single-index Rapid Run using 2 x 100 bp reads and custom sequencing primers. Per the original workflow: MiGEC version 1.2.6 was used for UMI-based consensus assembly, which corrected PCR and sequencing errors. V(D)J alignment, clonotype assembly and CDR3 extraction were performed with MiXCR version 2.1.1. To normalise gene usage, clonotype sharing and MAIT/NKT TCR abundance, the analysis used the top 1000, 10 000 and 20 000 clonotypes per sample. After downsampling to 27 000 UMIs, diversity was calculated as the inverse Simpson index using the vegan R package. Paired Mann-Whitney U tests were applied to discordant twin pairs, and Benjamini-Hochberg correction was used for multiple testing. TCRdb reprocessed the reads and provides one entry for every CDR3 protein sequence; no DNA is given. TCRdb assigned the V and J calls; the authors' analysis was not used. The sample table records approximately 400,000 distinct CDR3 sequences. Jointly, the top ten make up around 2.5% of the sample.

According to the germline V gene (reference sequence), CDR1 reads LNHNV and CDR2 reads YYDKDF. From the cysteine through the phenylalanine, the CDR3 covers 16 amino acids. The protein alone is recorded here. The chain employs TRBV15 and TRBJ1-2. Source material: blood. The TCR was taken from a human donor with ulcerative colitis or Crohn's disease, or a healthy co-twin of an affected twin (not recorded which). The CDR3: CATSRGRTEIYYGYTF.